This T cell receptor beta chain is from a study of T cell responses to AZD1222 COVID-19 vaccine. Study-level background: Second-dose recipients at about 4 or about 12 weeks were treated as one pooled group.

Some clones are missing from TCRdb's copy, which holds only in-frame ones; the method was immunoSEQ multiplex PCR. The profile shows roughly 110,000 clones, 80% to 85% of them singletons. This clone was recorded only once. Its antigen remains unidentified. Germline V gene sequence: CDR1 SGHNT, CDR2 YYREEE (reference sequence). Trimming took 0 bases from V and 3 from J, leaving 7 bases between them. The CDR3 contains 13 residues. Notes on the study in general: Donors skewed white British and female; clonal diversity was possibly underestimated. Spike-wide coverage was observed for vaccine-associated CD4 TCRs, with dominant responses at 160-218 and 743-854.

The rearrangement uses TRBV5-4 and TRBJ2-7; D is tentatively TRBD1 or TRBD2 (5 bases each). This specimen was peripheral blood, taken on day 0 of AZD1222 vaccination. The clonotype originates from an adult in good health. CDR3: CASSLGGNYEQYF. Here the CDR3 DNA reads TGTGCCAGCAGCTTGGGGGGGAACTACGAGCAGTACTTC.